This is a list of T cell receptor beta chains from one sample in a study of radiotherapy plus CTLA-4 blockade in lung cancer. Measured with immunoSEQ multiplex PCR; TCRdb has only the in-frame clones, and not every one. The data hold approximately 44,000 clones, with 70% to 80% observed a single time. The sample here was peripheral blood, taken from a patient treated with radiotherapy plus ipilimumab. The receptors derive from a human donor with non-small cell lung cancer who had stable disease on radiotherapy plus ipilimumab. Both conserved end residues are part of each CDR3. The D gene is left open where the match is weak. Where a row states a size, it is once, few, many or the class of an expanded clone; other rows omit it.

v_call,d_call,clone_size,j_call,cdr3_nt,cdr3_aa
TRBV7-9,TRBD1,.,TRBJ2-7,TGTGCCAGCAGCTTAGGGGGACAGGGGCTCGAGCAGTACTTC,CASSLGGQGLEQYF
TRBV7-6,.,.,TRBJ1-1,TGTGCCAGCAGCTTAGATTGGGGACCCGGCACTGAAGCTTTCTTT,CASSLDWGPGTEAFF
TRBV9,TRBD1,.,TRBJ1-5,TGTGCCTGCCTGAAAGGGACAGGGAGAAACCAGCCCCAGCATTTT,CACLKGTGRNQPQHF
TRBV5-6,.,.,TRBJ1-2,TGTGCCAGCACCTACGGCTACTATGGCTACACCTTC,CASTYGYYGYTF
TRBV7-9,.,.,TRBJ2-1,TGTGCCAGCAGCTTGTACCGGGACCGCCGAGGGGATGAGCAGTTCTTC,CASSLYRDRRGDEQFF
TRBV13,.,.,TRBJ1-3,TGTGCCAGCAGCTTAGGGGGTTCTGGAAACACCATATATTTT,CASSLGGSGNTIYF
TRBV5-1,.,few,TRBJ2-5,TGCGCCAGCAGCTTAGGTGCAGGGCCAGGACAAGAGACCCAGTACTTC,CASSLGAGPGQETQYF
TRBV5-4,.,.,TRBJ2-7,TGTGCCAGCAGCACTAGGGGTGGCTACGAGCAGTACTTC,CASSTRGGYEQYF
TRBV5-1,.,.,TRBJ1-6,TGCGCCAGCAGCTTGCCAGGGGAGGATAATTCACCCCTCCACTTT,CASSLPGEDNSPLHF
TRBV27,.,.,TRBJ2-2,TGTGCCAGCAGTTCTTACCCACAGGGTATCGGGGAGCTGTTTTTT,CASSSYPQGIGELFF
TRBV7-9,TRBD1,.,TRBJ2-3,TGTGCCAGCACCCTCCTCGGGACAGCTAGCACAGATACGCAGTATTTT,CASTLLGTASTDTQYF
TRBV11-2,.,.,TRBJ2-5,TGTGCCAGCAGCTCTGCCGGGATTCAAGAGGCCCAGTACTTC,CASSSAGIQEAQYF
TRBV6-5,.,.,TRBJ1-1,TGTGCCAGCAGTTCCACGTGGGGGGCTTTCTTT,CASSSTWGAFF
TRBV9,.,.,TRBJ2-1,TGTGCCAGCAGCCAAGACAGTTTGCAGTTCTTC,CASSQDSLQFF
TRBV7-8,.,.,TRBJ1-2,TGTGCCAGCAGCTTAGGGGGGATTAACTATGGCTACACCTTC,CASSLGGINYGYTF